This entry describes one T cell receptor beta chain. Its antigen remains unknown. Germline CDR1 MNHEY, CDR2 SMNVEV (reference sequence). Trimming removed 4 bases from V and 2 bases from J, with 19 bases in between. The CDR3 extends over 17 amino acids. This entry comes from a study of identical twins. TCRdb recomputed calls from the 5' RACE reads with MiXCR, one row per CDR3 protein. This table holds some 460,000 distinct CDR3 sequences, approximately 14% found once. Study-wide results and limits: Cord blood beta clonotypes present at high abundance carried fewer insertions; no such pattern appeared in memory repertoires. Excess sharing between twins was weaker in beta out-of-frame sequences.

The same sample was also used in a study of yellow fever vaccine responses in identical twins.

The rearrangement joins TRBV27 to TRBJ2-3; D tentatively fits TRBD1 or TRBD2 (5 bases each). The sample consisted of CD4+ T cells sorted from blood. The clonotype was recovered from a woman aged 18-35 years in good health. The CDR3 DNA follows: TGTGCCAGCAGTTCATACGGGGCAACAGAGATCACAGATACGCAGTATTTT. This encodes CASSSYGATEITDTQYF.